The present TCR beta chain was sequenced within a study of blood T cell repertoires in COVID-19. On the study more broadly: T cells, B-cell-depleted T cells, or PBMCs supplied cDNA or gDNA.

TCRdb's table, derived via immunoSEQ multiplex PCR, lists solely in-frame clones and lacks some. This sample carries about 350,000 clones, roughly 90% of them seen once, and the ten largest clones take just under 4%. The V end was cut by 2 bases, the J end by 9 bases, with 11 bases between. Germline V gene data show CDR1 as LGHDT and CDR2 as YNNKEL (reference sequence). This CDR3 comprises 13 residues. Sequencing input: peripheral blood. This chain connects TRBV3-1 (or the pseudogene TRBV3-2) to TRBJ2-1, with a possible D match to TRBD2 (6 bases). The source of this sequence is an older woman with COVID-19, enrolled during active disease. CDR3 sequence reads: CASSQLTGGEQFF. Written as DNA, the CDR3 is TGTGCCAGCAGCCAACTGACCGGGGGTGAGCAGTTCTTC.